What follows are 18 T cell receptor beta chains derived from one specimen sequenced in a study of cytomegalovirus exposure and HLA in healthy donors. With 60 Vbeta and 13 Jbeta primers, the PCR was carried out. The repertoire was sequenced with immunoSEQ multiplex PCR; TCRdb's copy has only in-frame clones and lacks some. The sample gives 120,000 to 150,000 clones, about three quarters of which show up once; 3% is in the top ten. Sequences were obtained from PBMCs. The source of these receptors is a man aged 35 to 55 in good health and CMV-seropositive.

In DNA, the CDR3 is TGTGCCAGCAGCTCTACCCGAGACAGGGGGCGCGAGCAGTACTTC. It translates to CASSSTRDRGREQYF. The chain joins TRBV6-5 to TRBJ2-7; 10 nucleotides agree with TRBD1. Trimming at V came to 6 bases and at J to 6 bases, leaving 11 bases not matched to a gene. Germline loops: CDR1 MNHEY, CDR2 SVGAGI. The CDR3 contains 15 residues.

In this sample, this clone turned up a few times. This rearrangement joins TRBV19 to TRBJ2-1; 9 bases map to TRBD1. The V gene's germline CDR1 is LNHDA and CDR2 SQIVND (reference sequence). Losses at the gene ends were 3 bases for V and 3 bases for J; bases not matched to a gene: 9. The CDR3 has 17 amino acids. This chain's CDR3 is CASSIPLRDRVYNEQFF. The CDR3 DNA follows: TGTGCCAGTAGTATTCCTCTCCGGGACAGGGTCTACAATGAGCAGTTCTTC.

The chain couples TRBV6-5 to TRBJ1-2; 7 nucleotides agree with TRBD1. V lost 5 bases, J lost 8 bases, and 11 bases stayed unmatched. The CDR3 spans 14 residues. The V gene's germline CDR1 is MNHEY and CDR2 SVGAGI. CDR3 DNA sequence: TGTGCCAGCAGTGCCCCGACAGGGCCGGAAGGCTACACCTTC. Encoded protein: CASSAPTGPEGYTF.

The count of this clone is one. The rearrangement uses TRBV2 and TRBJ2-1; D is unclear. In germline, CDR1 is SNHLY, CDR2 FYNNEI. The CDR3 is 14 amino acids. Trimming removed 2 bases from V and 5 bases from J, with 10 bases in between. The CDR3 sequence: CASSETFLNNEQFF. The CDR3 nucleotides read TGTGCCAGCAGTGAAACCTTCCTAAACAATGAGCAGTTCTTC.

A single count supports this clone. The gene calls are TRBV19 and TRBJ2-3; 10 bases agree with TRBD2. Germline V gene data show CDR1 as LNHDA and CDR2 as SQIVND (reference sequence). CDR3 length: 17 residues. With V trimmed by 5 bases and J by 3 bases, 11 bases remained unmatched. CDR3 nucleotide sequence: TGTGCCAGTAGTCCCCGGGGGCTAGCGGGAGATACAGATACGCAGTATTTT. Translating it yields CASSPRGLAGDTDTQYF.

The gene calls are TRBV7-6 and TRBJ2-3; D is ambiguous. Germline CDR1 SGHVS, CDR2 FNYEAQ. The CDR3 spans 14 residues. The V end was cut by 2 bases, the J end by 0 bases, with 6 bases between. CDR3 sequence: CASSLRLSTDTQYF. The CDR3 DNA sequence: TGTGCCAGCAGCTTAAGACTTAGCACAGATACGCAGTATTTT.

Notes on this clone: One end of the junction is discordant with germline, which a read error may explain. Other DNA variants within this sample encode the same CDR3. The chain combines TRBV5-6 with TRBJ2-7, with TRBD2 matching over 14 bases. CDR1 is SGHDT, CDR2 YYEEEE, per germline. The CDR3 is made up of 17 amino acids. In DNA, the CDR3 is TGTGCCAGCAGCTTGCCCCCGGGACTAGCGGGAGACTACGAGCAGTATTTC. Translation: CASSLPPGLAGDYEQYF.

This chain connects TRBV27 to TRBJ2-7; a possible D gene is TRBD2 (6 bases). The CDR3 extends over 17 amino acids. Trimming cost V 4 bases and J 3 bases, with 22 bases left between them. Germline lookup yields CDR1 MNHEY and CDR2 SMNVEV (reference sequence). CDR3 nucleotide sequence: TGTGCCAGCAGTTCGTCCGGGAGCTTCGAGAATGTCTACGAGCAGTACTTC. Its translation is CASSSSGSFENVYEQYF.

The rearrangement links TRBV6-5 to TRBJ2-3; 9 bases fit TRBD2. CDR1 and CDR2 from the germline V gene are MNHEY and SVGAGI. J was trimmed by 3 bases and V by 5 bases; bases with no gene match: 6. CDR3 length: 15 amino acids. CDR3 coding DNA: TGTGCCAGCAGTCCACGGCTAGCGGGAACAGATACGCAGTATTTT. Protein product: CASSPRLAGTDTQYF.

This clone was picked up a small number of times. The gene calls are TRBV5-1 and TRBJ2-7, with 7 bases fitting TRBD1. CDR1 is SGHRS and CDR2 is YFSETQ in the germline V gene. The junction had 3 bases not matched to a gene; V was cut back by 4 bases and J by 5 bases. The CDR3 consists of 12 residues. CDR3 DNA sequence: TGCGCCAGCAGCCCAACAGGGGACGAGCAGTACTTC. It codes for CASSPTGDEQYF. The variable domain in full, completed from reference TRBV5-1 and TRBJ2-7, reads KAGVTQTPRYLIKTRGQQVTLSCSPISGHRSVSWYQQTPGQGLQFLFEYFSETQRNKGNFPGRFSGRQFSNSRSEMNVSTLELGDSALYLCASSPTGDEQYFGPGTRLTVT.

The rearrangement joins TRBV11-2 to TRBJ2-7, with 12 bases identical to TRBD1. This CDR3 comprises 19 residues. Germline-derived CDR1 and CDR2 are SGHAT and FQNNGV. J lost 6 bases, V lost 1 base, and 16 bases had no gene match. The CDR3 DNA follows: TGTGCCAGCAGCTTAGCCGGGACAGGGGGCTTTGGTGGTATCTTCGAGCAGTACTTC. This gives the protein CASSLAGTGGFGGIFEQYF.

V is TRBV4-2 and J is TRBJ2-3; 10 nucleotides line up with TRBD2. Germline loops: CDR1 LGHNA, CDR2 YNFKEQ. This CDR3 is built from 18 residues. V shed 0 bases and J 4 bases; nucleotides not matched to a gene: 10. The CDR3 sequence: CASSQEAAASGRPDTQYF. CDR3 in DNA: TGTGCCAGCAGCCAAGAAGCCGCGGCTAGCGGGAGACCAGATACGCAGTATTTT.

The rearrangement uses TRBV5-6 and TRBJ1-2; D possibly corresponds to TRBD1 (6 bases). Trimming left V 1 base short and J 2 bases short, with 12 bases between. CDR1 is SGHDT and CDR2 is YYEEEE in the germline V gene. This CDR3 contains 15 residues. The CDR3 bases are TGTGCCAGCAGCTTGATCCGGGACACGAACTATGGCTACACCTTC. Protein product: CASSLIRDTNYGYTF.

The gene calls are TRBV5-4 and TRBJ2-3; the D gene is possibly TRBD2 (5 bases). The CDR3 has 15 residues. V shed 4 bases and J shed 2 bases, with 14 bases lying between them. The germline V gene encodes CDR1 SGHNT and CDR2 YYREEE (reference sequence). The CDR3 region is CASSPSSAFTDTQYF. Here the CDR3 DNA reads TGTGCCAGCAGCCCTAGCTCAGCCTTCACAGATACGCAGTATTTT.

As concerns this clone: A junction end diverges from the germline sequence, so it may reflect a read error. CDR3 loop: CASSLQGRLLAF. In DNA form, the CDR3 reads TGTGCCAGCAGCTTACAGGGCAGACTTCTCGCCTTC. J is TRBJ1-2 and V is TRBV7-6; D is possibly TRBD1 (5 bases). Germline V lookup: CDR1 SGHVS, CDR2 FNYEAQ. The CDR3 is 12 residues long. Variable domain in full (rest from reference TRBV7-6 and TRBJ1-2): GAGVSQSPRYKVTKRGQDVALRCDPISGHVSLYWYRQALGQGPEFLTYFNYEAQQDKSGLPNDRFSAERPEGSISTLTIQRTEQRDSAMYRCASSLQGRLLAFGSGTRLTVV.

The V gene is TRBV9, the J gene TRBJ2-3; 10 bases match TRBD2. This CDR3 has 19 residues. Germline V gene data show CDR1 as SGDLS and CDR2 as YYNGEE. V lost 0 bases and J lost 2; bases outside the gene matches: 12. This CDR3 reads CASSVDPFGAGGFTDTQYF. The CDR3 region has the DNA TGTGCCAGCAGCGTAGACCCCTTTGGAGCGGGAGGGTTCACAGATACGCAGTATTTT.

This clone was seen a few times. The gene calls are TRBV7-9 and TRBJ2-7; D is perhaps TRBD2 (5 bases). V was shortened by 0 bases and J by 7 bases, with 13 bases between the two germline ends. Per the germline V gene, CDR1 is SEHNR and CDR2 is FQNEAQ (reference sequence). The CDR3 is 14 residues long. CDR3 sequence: CASSLAAEEAEQYF. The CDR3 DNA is TGTGCCAGCAGCTTAGCCGCCGAGGAGGCAGAGCAGTACTTC.

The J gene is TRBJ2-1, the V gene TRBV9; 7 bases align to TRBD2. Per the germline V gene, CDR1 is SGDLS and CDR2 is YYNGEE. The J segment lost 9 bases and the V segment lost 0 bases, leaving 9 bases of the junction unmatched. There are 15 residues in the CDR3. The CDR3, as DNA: TGTGCCAGCAGCGTAGAGGGCGGGAGTGGGGGTGAGCAGTTCTTC. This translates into CASSVEGGSGGEQFF.